The clone carrying this TCR beta chain was seen repeatedly, ten times or more. Its target is unknown. Samples came from axillary lymph nodes draining the breast cancer. TCRdb independently ran MiXCR on the multiplex PCR reads; one entry per CDR3 protein. The table includes about 230,000 distinct CDR3 sequences, 32% detected once. The sample belongs to a study of breast tumors, draining lymph nodes, adjacent tissues. This CDR3 region has 17 residues. The V end was cut by 0 bases, the J end by 4 bases, with 17 bases between. The germline V gene has CDR1 SGHDT and CDR2 YYEEEE. General observations from the study: The data were judged consistent with most tumor T cells coming from lymph node and expanding in tumor. Compared with lymph nodes, tumors were less diverse; compared with nontumor tissue, more. Luminal-like breast cancer showed significantly higher tumor–nontumor repertoire similarity than basal-like.

The rearrangement uses TRBV5-6 and TRBJ2-1, with D perhaps TRBD2 (6 bases). The sequence was obtained from a female donor with breast cancer. Some clones in this sample may be carry-over from other donors' samples. The specimen was axillary lymph node tissue. Here the CDR3 reads CASSLARRETLYNEQFF. The DNA of the CDR3 is TGTGCCAGCAGCTTGGCCCGACGGGAGACACTTTACAATGAGCAGTTCTTC.